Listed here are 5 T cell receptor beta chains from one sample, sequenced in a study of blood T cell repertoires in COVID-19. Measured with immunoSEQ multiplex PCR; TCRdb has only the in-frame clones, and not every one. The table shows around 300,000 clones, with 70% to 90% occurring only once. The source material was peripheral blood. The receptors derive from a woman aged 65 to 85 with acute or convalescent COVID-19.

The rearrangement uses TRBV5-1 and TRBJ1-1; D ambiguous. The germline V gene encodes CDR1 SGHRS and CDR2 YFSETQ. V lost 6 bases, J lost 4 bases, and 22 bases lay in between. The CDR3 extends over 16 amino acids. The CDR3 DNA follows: TGCGCCAGCAAGAAACTAGAAGTAGACCCGGGCACTGAAGCTTTCTTT. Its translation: CASKKLEVDPGTEAFF.

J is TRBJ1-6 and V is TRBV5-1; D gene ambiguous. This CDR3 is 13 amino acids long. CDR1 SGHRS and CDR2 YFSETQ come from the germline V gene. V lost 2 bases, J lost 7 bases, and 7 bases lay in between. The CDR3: CASSFGLNSPLHF. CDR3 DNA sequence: TGCGCCAGCAGCTTCGGACTCAATTCACCCCTCCACTTT.

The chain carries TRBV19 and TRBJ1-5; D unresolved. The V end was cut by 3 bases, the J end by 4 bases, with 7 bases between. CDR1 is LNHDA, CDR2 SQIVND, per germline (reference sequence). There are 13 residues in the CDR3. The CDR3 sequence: CASSIGENQPQHF. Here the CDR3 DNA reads TGTGCCAGTAGTATCGGGGAGAATCAGCCCCAGCATTTT.

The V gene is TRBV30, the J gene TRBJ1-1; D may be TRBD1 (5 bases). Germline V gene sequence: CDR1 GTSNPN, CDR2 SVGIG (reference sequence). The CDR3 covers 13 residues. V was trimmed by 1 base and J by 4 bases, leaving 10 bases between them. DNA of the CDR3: TGTGCCTGGAGTGCACAGGAGACCACTGAAGCTTTCTTT. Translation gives CAWSAQETTEAFF.

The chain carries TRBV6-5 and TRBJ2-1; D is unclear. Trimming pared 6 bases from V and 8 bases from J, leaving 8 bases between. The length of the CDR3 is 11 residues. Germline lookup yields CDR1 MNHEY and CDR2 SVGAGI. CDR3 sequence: CASRAPYEQFF. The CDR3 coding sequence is TGTGCCAGCAGGGCCCCATATGAGCAGTTCTTC.